These 25 T cell receptor beta chains originate from one sample sequenced in a study of blood T cells in healthy people across ages. Combining a sample-barcoded 5' primer with a J-beta primer mix, a second PCR ran for roughly 6 to 12 cycles. TCRdb used MiXCR to reprocess the 5' RACE reads, holding one entry per CDR3 protein. The sample holds some 860,000 distinct CDR3 sequences, about 56% seen once. Sequenced sample: blood. These receptors were taken from a man aged 35 to 55 in good health.

The rearrangement links TRBV30 to TRBJ2-3; D not resolved. The ends were cut back, 0 bases at V and 5 bases at J, with 9 bases in the middle. Germline V CDR1 and CDR2: GTSNPN, SVGIG (reference sequence). The CDR3 contains 13 residues. The CDR3 nucleotides read TGTGCCTGGAGTGTACGCGCGCGAGATACGCAGTATTTT. This gives the protein CAWSVRARDTQYF.

The chain couples TRBV7-9 to TRBJ2-1; D is ambiguous. Trimming removed 2 bases at V and 0 bases at J, with 8 bases between. The length of the CDR3 is 15 residues. Germline lookup yields CDR1 SEHNR and CDR2 FQNEAQ (reference sequence). The CDR3 DNA sequence: TGTGCCAGCAGCTTATCGACGGGCTCCTACAATGAGCAGTTCTTC. As protein: CASSLSTGSYNEQFF. The full variable domain, with the rest looked up from reference TRBV7-9 and TRBJ2-1, is DTGVSQNPRHKITKRGQNVTFRCDPISEHNRLYWYRQTLGQGPEFLTYFQNEAQLEKSRLLSDRFSAERPKGSFSTLEIQRTEQGDSAMYLCASSLSTGSYNEQFFGPGTRLTVL.

The chain employs TRBV2 and TRBJ1-2, with D possibly matching TRBD1 (5 bases). Per germline, CDR1 SNHLY and CDR2 FYNNEI. This CDR3 comprises 11 residues. V lost 3 bases, J lost 6 bases, and 5 bases lay in between. CDR3 region: CASSEGDGYTF. CDR3 nucleotides: TGTGCCAGCAGTGAGGGGGATGGCTACACCTTC.

The sample holds one count of this clonotype. This chain connects TRBV7-9 to TRBJ2-7, with no clear D. The V gene lost 3 bases and the J gene lost 0 bases, with 12 bases spanning the gap. The CDR3 is 15 residues long. Germline V gene sequence: CDR1 SEHNR, CDR2 FQNEAQ (reference sequence). For the CDR3, the DNA is TGTGCCAGCAGCTTTCGAGGAGCCCTCTCCTACGAGCAGTACTTC. Its translation is CASSFRGALSYEQYF.

The chain links TRBV3-1 to TRBJ1-3; D not certain. The CDR3 sequence is 15 residues long. Germline values: CDR1 LGHDT, CDR2 YNNKEL (reference sequence). Trimming pared 4 bases from V and 0 bases from J, leaving 10 bases between. The CDR3 DNA is TGTGCCAGCAGCCCCCCGACATTCTCTGGAAACACCATATATTTT. It encodes CASSPPTFSGNTIYF.

V and J are TRBV10-3 and TRBJ2-7; D perhaps matches TRBD1 (6 bases). The CDR3 has 15 residues. The V gene's germline CDR1 is ENHRY and CDR2 SYGVKD. Deletions cut 4 bases from V and 2 bases from J, with 15 bases between. The CDR3 region has the DNA TGTGCCATCAGTGGGACAGATTCCAAACCCTACGAGCAGTACTTC. This codes for CAISGTDSKPYEQYF.

The rearrangement joins TRBV27 to TRBJ1-1; weak D call: TRBD1 (6 bases). Deletions cut 7 bases from V and 3 bases from J, with 15 bases between. The CDR3 has 14 amino acids. In germline, CDR1 is MNHEY, CDR2 SMNVEV (reference sequence). The CDR3 nucleotides read TGTGCCAGCACCCAACAGGGTGCGGACACTGAAGCTTTCTTT. Protein product: CASTQQGADTEAFF.

This chain connects TRBV5-1 to TRBJ2-1; D could derive from TRBD1 or TRBD2 (5 bases each). CDR1 and CDR2 from the germline V gene are SGHRS and YFSETQ. V shed 3 bases and J shed 5 bases, with 18 bases lying between them. This CDR3 contains 16 residues. CDR3 region: CASSSTSRDGHNEQFF. The CDR3, as DNA: TGCGCCAGCAGCTCAACCAGCCGGGACGGACACAATGAGCAGTTCTTC. The full variable domain, completed using reference TRBV5-1 and TRBJ2-1, is KAGVTQTPRYLIKTRGQQVTLSCSPISGHRSVSWYQQTPGQGLQFLFEYFSETQRNKGNFPGRFSGRQFSNSRSEMNVSTLELGDSALYLCASSSTSRDGHNEQFFGPGTRLTVL.

This clonotype was detected a few times. This sequence joins TRBV28 and TRBJ1-2; TRBD1 is a possible D gene (5 bases). Germline CDR1 reads MDHEN; CDR2 reads SYDVKM. This CDR3 spans 14 amino acids. V was pared by 9 bases and J by 4 bases, with 18 bases between. This CDR3 reads CASAEGQGSYGYTF. The CDR3 DNA reads TGTGCCAGTGCGGAGGGGCAGGGTTCCTATGGCTACACCTTC.

This clonotype was observed a handful of times. The rearrangement uses TRBV25-1 and TRBJ1-6, with TRBD1 identical over 8 bases. CDR1 and CDR2 from the germline V gene are MGHDK and SYGVNS. Trimming took 5 bases from V and 6 from J; bases not matched to a gene: 6. This CDR3 contains 15 residues. The CDR3 bases are TGTGCCAGCAGTACCCTAGGACAGGGTAATTCACCCCTCCACTTT. Its protein product is CASSTLGQGNSPLHF.

V and J are TRBV7-2 and TRBJ2-5, with 9 bases that match TRBD2. The closer fit of TRBJ2-7 to the DNA end suggests the J call may be wrong. CDR1 and CDR2 (germline): SGHTA, FQGNSA. The CDR3 is 13 residues long. As DNA, the CDR3 is TGTGCCAGCAGATTTAGCGGGAGTCCCGAGCAGTACTTC. This encodes CASRFSGSPEQYF.

This clonotype was recorded a few times. In nucleotides, the CDR3 is TGCAGTGGGGAGGGGCCCGCTGGCTATGGCTACACCTTC. This translates into CSGEGPAGYGYTF. The chain uses TRBV20-1 and TRBJ1-2; D may be TRBD1 (5 bases). V was pared by 7 bases and J by 4 bases, with 16 bases between. The germline V gene has CDR1 DFQATT and CDR2 SNEGSKA (reference sequence). CDR3 size: 13 residues.

On this clonotype itself: The junction and the germline gene differ at one end; a read error may be behind it. This chain joins TRBV7-3 and TRBJ2-3; D may match TRBD1 or TRBD2 (5 bases each). Germline V CDR1 and CDR2: SGHTA, FQGTGA. There are 15 residues in the CDR3. The CDR3 protein is CASSFRRTTTGTQYF. The CDR3, as DNA: TGTGCCAGCAGCTTTCGGAGGACAACCACAGGTACGCAGTATTTT.

V and J are TRBV10-3 and TRBJ2-5, with D perhaps TRBD1 (5 bases). The DNA end favors TRBJ2-7, so the J call may be wrong. This CDR3 has 12 residues. The germline gives CDR1 ENHRY, CDR2 SYGVKD. This CDR3 is CAISESRGEQYF. CDR3 coding DNA: TGTGCCATCAGTGAGTCAAGGGGCGAGCAGTACTTC.

The CDR3 here is CASKPGGISTDTQYF. The DNA for the CDR3 is TGTGCCAGCAAGCCAGGGGGCATAAGCACAGATACGCAGTATTTT. This chain connects TRBV7-9 to TRBJ2-3; 8 nucleotides match TRBD1. CDR3 length: 15 residues. V gave up 7 bases and J gave up 0 bases; unmatched junction bases: 6. Germline lookup yields CDR1 SEHNR and CDR2 FQNEAQ (reference sequence).

This clonotype was detected a few times. The chain carries TRBV28 and TRBJ2-3; 8 bases fit TRBD1. This CDR3 is 18 amino acids long. Unmatched junction bases numbered 16, after V lost 4 bases and J lost 4 bases. Germline V gene lookup returns CDR1 MDHEN and CDR2 SYDVKM. DNA of the CDR3: TGTGCCAGCAGTTCTGAGAACAGGGGGATTAGCATGCCAGATACGCAGTATTTT. This translates into CASSSENRGISMPDTQYF.

The chain joins TRBV7-2 to TRBJ2-3; a possible D gene is TRBD2 (5 bases). Per the germline V gene, CDR1 is SGHTA and CDR2 is FQGNSA. Trimming took 5 bases from V and 9 from J, leaving 27 bases between them. The CDR3 runs 17 residues. CDR3 nucleotide sequence: TGTGCCAGCAGCCCCCGACCCGTTTTGAGGCATGGGGAGACGCAGTATTTT. Amino acids: CASSPRPVLRHGETQYF.

This chain links TRBV6-1 with TRBJ2-7, with D perhaps matching TRBD1 (5 bases). The CDR3 is 15 amino acids. Germline V gene sequence: CDR1 MNHNS, CDR2 SASEGT. Trimming shortened V by 2 bases and J by 2 bases, and 13 bases separated the two germline ends. The CDR3 DNA reads TGTGCCAGCAGTGAATATACAGGAGTTGCCTACGAGCAGTACTTC. It specifies CASSEYTGVAYEQYF.

The J gene is TRBJ1-2, the V gene TRBV6-2 or TRBV6-3, with D unresolved. This CDR3 comprises 13 residues. V shed 3 bases and J shed 6 bases, with 11 bases lying between them. Per the germline V gene, CDR1 is MNHEY and CDR2 is SVGEGT. The CDR3 DNA sequence: TGTGCCAGCAGTTATACAGCCGGCCATGGCTACACCTTC. Amino acid sequence: CASSYTAGHGYTF.

CDR3 region: CATSALDGGSYNEQYF. The CDR3 DNA reads TGTGCCACCAGTGCCCTGGACGGAGGGAGCTACAATGAGCAGTACTTC. The chain couples TRBV24-1 to TRBJ2-7; D possibly corresponds to TRBD2 (6 bases). V lost 5 bases, J lost 7 bases, and 23 bases lay in between. This CDR3 has 16 residues. Germline-derived CDR1 and CDR2 are KGHDR and SFDVKD.

This clonotype was picked up a small number of times. The chain couples TRBV11-2 to TRBJ2-5; TRBD1 aligns across 9 bases. Gene TRBJ2-7 matches the end of the DNA better, so the J call may be wrong. Germline V gives CDR1 SGHAT, CDR2 FQNNGV. The CDR3 sequence is 16 residues long. The CDR3 sequence: CASSITPGQGDYEQYF. CDR3 nucleotides: TGTGCCAGCAGCATCACTCCGGGACAGGGTGACTACGAGCAGTACTTC.

This clonotype is medium-sized (0.01 to 0.1%) by share. The chain joins TRBV4-1 to TRBJ2-7; the match to TRBD1 covers 7 bases. CDR3 size: 16 residues. CDR1 is MGHRA, CDR2 YSYEKL, per germline. V shed 4 bases, J shed 1 base, and the junction held 10 bases outside the gene matches. The CDR3, as DNA: TGCGCCAGCAGCCTCCCACGCACAGGGGAGTCCTACGAGCAGTACTTC. The encoded protein is CASSLPRTGESYEQYF.

The table lists this clonotype with a few counts. This chain connects TRBV5-1 to TRBJ2-5; either TRBD1 or TRBD2 may supply D (5 bases each). CDR3 size: 16 residues. V was pared by 1 base and J by 4 bases, with 17 bases between. Per the germline V gene, CDR1 is SGHRS and CDR2 is YFSETQ. The CDR3 DNA follows: TGCGCCAGCAGCTTGACGGTATTTGGGGGATCAGAGACCCAGTACTTC. Translating it yields CASSLTVFGGSETQYF.

The gene calls are TRBV2 and TRBJ1-5; 7 nucleotides match TRBD1. This CDR3 region has 15 residues. CDR1 is SNHLY, CDR2 FYNNEI, per germline. V gave up 2 bases and J gave up 8 bases; unmatched junction bases: 9. DNA for the CDR3: TGTGCCAGCAGTGAAAGGGGGGACAGTCAAAAGCCCCAGCATTTT. As protein: CASSERGDSQKPQHF.

This clonotype was found a few times. The rearrangement links TRBV18 to TRBJ1-2; possible D gene TRBD1, 6 bases. CDR1 and CDR2 from the germline V gene are KGHSH and LQKENI. The CDR3 extends over 14 amino acids. Trimming left V 6 bases short and J 2 bases short, with 13 bases between. CDR3 sequence: CASSPYQGNYGYTF. The DNA for the CDR3 is TGTGCCAGCTCGCCATATCAGGGGAACTATGGCTACACCTTC.